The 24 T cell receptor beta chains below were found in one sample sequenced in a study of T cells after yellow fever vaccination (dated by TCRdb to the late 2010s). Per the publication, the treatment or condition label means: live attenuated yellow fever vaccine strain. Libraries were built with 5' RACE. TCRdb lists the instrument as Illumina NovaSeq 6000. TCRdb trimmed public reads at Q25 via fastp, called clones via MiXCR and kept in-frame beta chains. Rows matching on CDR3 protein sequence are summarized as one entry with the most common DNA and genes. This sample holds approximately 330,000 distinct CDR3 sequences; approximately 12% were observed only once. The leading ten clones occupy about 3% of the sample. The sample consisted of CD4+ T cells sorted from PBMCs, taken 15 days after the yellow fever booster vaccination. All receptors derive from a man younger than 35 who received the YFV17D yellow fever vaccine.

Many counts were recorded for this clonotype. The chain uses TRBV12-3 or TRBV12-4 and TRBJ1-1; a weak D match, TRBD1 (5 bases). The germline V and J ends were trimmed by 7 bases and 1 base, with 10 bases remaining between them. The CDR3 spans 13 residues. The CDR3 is CASTWGGNTEAFF. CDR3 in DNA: TGTGCCAGCACCTGGGGGGGGAACACTGAAGCTTTCTTT.

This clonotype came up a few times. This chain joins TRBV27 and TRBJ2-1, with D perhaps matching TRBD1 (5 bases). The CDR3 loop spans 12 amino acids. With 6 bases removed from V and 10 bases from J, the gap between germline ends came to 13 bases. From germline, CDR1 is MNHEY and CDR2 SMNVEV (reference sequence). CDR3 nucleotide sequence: TGTGCCAGCAGCCTCGCGCAGGGAGAGCAGTTCTTC. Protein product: CASSLAQGEQFF.

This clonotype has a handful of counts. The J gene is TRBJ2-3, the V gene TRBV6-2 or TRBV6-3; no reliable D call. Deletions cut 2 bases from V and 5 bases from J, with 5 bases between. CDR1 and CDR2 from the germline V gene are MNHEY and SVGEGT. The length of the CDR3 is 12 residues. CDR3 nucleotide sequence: TGTGCCAGCAGTTACCCCGTAGATACGCAGTATTTT. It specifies CASSYPVDTQYF.

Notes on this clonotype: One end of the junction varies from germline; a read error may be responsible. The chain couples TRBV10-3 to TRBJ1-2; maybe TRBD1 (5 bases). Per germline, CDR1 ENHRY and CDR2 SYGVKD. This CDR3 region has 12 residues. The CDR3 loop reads CAISESMGRDLF. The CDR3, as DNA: TGTGCCATCAGTGAGTCGATGGGCAGGGACCTCTTT.

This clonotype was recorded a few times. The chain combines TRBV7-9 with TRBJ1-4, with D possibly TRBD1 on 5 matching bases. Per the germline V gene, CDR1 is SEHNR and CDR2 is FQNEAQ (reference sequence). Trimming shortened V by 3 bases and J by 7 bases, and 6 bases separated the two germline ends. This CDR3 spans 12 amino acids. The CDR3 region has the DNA TGTGCCAGCAGCTTTCAGGGTGAAAAACTGTTTTTT. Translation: CASSFQGEKLFF.

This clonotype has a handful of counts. Here the CDR3 DNA reads TGTGCCAGCAATTATCGCGGCGGCCTCTATGGCTACACCTTC. Protein sequence: CASNYRGGLYGYTF. V usage is TRBV12-3 or TRBV12-4 and J usage is TRBJ1-2; D unresolved. The CDR3 sequence is 14 residues long. Trimming took off 7 bases at V and 4 bases at J, with 16 bases between the two ends.

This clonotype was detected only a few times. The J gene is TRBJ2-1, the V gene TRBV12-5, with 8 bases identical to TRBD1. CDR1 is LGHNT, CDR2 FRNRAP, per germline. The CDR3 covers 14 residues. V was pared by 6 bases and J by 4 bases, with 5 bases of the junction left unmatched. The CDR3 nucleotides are TGTGCTAGTGGCTATGGGACAGGATACAATGAGCAGTTCTTC. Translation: CASGYGTGYNEQFF.

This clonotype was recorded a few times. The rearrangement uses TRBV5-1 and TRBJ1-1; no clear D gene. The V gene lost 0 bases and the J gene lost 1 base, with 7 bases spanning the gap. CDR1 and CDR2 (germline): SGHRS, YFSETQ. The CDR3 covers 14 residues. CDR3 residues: CASSLDSQNTEAFF. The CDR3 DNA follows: TGCGCCAGCAGCTTGGACAGTCAGAACACTGAAGCTTTCTTT.

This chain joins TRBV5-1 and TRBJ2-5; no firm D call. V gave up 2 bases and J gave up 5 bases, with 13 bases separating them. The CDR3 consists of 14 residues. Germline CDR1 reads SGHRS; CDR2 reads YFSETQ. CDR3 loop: CASSLQPGDETQYF. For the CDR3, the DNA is TGCGCCAGCAGCTTACAGCCCGGCGACGAGACCCAGTACTTC.

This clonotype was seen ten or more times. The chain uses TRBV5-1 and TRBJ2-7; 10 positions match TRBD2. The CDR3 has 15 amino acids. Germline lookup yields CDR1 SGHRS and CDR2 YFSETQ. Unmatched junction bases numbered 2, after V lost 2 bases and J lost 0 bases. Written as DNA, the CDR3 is TGCGCCAGCAGCTTACTAGCGGGGACCTCCTACGAGCAGTACTTC. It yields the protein CASSLLAGTSYEQYF. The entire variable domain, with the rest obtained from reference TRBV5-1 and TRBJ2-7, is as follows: KAGVTQTPRYLIKTRGQQVTLSCSPISGHRSVSWYQQTPGQGLQFLFEYFSETQRNKGNFPGRFSGRQFSNSRSEMNVSTLELGDSALYLCASSLLAGTSYEQYFGPGTRLTVT.

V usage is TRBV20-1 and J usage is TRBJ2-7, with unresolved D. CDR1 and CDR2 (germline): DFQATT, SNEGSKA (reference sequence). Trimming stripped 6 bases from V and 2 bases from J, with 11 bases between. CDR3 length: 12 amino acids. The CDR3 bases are TGCAGTGCCAACGACGGAGCCTACGAGCAGTACGTC. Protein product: CSANDGAYEQYV.

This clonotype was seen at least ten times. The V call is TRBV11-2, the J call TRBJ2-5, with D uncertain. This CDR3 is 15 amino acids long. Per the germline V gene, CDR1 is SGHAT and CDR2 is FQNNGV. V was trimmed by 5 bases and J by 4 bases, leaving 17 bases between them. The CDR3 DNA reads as TGTGCCAGCAGCCCACTCCGGCCTGTAATAGAGACCCAGTACTTC. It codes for CASSPLRPVIETQYF.

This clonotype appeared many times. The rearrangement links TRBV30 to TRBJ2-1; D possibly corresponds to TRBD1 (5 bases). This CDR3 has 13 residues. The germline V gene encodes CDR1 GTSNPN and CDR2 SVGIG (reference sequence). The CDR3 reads CAQSRGQYNEQFF. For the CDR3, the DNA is TGTGCTCAGAGTAGGGGCCAATACAATGAGCAGTTCTTC.

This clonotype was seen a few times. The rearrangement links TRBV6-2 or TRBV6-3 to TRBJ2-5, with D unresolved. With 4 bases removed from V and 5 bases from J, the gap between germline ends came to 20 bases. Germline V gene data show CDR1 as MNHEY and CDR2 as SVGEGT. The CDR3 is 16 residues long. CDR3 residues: CASSSPPGPDGETQYF. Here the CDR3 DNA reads TGTGCCAGCAGTTCTCCGCCGGGTCCAGACGGGGAGACCCAGTACTTC.

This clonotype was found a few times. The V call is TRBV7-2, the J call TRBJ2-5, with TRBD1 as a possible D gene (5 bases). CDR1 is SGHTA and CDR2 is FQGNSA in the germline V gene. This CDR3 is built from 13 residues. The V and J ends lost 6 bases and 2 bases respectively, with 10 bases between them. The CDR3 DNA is TGTGCCAGCAGTTCTCGGACACAAGAGACCCAGTACTTC. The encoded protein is CASSSRTQETQYF.

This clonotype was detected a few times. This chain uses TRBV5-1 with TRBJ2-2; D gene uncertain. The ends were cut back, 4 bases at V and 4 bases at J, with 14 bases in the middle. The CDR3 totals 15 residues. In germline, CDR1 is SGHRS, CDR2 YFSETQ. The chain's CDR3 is CASSGPVVSTGELFF. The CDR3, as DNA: TGCGCCAGCAGCGGGCCCGTCGTCAGCACCGGGGAGCTGTTTTTT.

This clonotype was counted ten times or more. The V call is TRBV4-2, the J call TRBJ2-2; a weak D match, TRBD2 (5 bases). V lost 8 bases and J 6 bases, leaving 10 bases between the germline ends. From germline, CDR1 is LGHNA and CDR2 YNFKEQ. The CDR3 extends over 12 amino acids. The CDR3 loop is CASRFSAGELFF. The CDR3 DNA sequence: TGTGCCAGCCGGTTTAGCGCCGGGGAGCTGTTTTTT.

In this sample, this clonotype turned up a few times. The CDR3 DNA reads TGCGCCAGCAGCCACTCGGAGTCGGGGAGTGAAAAACTGTTTTTT. It codes for CASSHSESGSEKLFF. The J gene is TRBJ1-4, the V gene TRBV4-3, with unresolved D. The CDR3 length is 15 residues. Between the trimmed V and J ends, which lost 3 bases and 7 bases, there was a span of 15 bases. CDR1 is LGHNA, CDR2 YSLEER, per germline.

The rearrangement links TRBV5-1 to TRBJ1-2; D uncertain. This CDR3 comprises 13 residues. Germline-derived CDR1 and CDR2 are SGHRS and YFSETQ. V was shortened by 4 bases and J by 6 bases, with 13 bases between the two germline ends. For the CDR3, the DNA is TGCGCCAGCAGCCCCGGGAATAGAGATGGCTACACCTTC. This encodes CASSPGNRDGYTF. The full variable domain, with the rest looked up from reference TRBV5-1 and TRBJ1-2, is KAGVTQTPRYLIKTRGQQVTLSCSPISGHRSVSWYQQTPGQGLQFLFEYFSETQRNKGNFPGRFSGRQFSNSRSEMNVSTLELGDSALYLCASSPGNRDGYTFGSGTRLTVV.

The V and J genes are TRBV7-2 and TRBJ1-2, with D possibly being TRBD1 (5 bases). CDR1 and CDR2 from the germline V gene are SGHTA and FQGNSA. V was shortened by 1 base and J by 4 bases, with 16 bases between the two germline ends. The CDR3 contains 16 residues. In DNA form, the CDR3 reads TGTGCCAGCAGCTTAGAAAGGACATCTACCTCCTATGGCTACACCTTC. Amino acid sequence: CASSLERTSTSYGYTF.

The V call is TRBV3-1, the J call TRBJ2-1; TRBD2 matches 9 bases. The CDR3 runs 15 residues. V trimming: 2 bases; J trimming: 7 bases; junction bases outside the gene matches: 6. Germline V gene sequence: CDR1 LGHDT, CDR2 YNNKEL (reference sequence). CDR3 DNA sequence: TGTGCCAGCAGCCAATCGGCGGGGGGGAGGAATGAGCAGTTCTTC. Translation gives CASSQSAGGRNEQFF.

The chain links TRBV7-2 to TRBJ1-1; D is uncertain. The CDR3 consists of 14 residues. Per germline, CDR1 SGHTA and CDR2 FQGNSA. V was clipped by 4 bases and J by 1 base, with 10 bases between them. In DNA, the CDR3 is TGTGCCAGCAGCTCCGGCTCAGGGAACACTGAAGCTTTCTTT. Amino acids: CASSSGSGNTEAFF.

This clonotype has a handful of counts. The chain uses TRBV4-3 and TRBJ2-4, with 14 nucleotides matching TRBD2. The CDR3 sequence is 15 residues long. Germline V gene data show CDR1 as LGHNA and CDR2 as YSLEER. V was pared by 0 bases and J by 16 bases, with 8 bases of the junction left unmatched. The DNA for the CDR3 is TGCGCCAGCAGCCAAGAAGGACTAGCGGGGGGCAGTACCTACTTC. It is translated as CASSQEGLAGGSTYF.

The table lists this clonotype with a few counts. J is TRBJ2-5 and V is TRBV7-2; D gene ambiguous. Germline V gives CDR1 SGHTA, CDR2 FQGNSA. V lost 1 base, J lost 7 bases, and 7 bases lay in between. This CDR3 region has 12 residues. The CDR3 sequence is CASSLGGRTQYF. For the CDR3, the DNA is TGTGCCAGCAGCTTAGGCGGCAGGACCCAGTACTTC.